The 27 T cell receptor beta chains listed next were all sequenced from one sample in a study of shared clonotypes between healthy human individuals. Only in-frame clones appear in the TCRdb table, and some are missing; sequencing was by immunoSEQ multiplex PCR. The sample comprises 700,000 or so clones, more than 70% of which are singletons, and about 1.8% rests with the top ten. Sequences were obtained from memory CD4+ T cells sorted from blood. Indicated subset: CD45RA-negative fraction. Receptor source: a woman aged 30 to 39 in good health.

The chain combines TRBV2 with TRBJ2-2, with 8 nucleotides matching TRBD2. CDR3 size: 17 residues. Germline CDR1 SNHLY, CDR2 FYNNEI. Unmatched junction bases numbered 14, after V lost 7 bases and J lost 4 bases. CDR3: CASTIRGAGEGTGELFF. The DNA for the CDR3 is TGTGCCAGCACCATAAGAGGAGCGGGAGAGGGCACCGGGGAGCTGTTTTTT.

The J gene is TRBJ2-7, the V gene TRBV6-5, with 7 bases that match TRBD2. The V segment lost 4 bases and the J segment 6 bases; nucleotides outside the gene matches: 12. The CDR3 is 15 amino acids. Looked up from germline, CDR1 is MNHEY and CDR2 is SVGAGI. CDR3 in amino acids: CASSSAEGGAREQYF. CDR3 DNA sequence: TGTGCCAGCAGTTCAGCGGAGGGAGGGGCGCGCGAGCAGTACTTC.

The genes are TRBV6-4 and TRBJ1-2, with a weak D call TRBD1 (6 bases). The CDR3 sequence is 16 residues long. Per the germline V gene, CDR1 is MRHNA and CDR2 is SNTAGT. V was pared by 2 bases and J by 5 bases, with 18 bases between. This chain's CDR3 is CASSDVSGQGSYGYTF. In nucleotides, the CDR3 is TGTGCCAGCAGTGACGTTTCCGGTCAGGGGAGTTATGGCTACACCTTC.

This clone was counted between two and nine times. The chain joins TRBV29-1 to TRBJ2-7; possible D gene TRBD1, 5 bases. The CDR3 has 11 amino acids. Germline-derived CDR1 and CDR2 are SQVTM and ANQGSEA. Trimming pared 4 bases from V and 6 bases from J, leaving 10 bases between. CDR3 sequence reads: CSVVAGFEQYF. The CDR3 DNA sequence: TGCAGCGTTGTGGCAGGGTTCGAGCAGTACTTC.

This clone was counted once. This chain's CDR3 is CASSLSSGRTDSYEQYF. The CDR3 region has the DNA TGTGCCAGCAGTTTATCTAGCGGGAGGACCGATTCCTACGAGCAGTACTTC. The V gene is TRBV27, the J gene TRBJ2-7; TRBD2 matches 10 bases. J gave up 1 base and V 0 bases, and 6 bases lay outside the gene matches. The CDR3 loop spans 17 amino acids. The germline V gene has CDR1 MNHEY and CDR2 SMNVEV (reference sequence).

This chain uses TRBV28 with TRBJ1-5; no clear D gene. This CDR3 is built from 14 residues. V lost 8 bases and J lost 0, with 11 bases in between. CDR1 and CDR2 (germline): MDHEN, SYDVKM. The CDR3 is CASGDLYSNQPQHF. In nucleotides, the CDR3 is TGTGCCAGCGGTGACCTGTATAGCAATCAGCCCCAGCATTTT.

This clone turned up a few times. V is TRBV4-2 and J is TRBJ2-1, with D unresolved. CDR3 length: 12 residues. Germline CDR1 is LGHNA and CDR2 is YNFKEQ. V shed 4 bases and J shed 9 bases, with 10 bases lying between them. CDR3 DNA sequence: TGTGCCAGCAGCCCCAATTACGGTGAGCAGTTCTTC. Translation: CASSPNYGEQFF.

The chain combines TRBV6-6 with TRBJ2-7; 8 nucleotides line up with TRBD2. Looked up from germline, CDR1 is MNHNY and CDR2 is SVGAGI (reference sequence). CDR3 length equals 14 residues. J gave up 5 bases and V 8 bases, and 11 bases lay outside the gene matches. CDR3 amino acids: CASRTGGRINEQYF. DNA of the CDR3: TGTGCCAGCCGAACTGGCGGGAGGATCAACGAGCAGTACTTC.

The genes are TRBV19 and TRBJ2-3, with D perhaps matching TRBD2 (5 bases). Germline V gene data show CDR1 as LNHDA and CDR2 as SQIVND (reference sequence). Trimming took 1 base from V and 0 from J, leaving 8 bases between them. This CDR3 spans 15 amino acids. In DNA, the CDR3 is TGTGCCAGTAGTATAGCACAGCGGAGCACAGATACGCAGTATTTT. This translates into CASSIAQRSTDTQYF.

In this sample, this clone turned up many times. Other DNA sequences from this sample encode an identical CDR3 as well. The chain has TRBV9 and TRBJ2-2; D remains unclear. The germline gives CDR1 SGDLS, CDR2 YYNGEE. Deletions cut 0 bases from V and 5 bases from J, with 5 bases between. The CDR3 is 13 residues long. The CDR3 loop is CASSVGGTGELFF. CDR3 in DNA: TGTGCCAGCAGCGTAGGGGGTACCGGGGAGCTGTTTTTT.

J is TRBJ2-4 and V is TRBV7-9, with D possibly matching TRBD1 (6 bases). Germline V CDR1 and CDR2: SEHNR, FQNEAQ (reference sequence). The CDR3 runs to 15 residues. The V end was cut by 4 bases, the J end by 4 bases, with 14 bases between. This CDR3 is CASSSPSQGKNIQYF. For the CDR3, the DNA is TGTGCCAGCAGCTCACCATCTCAGGGGAAAAACATTCAGTACTTC.

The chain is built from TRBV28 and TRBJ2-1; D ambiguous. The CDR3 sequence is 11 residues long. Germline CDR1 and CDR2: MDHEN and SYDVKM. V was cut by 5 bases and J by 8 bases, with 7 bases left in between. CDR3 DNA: TGTGCCAGCAGTACGATCGATGAGCAGTTCTTC. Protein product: CASSTIDEQFF.

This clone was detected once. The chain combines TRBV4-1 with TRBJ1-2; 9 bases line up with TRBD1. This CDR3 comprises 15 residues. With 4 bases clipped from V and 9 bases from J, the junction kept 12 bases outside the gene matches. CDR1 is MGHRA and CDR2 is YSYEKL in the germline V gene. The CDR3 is CASSPNSGTGYRYTF. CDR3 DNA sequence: TGCGCCAGCAGCCCCAACTCCGGGACAGGGTATCGCTACACCTTC.

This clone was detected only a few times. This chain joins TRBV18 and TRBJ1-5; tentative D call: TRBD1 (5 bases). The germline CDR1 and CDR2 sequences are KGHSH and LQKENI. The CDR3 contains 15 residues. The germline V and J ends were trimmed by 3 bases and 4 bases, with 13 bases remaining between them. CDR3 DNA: TGTGCCAGCTCACCGGTAGGGGAGCAAAATCAGCCCCAGCATTTT. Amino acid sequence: CASSPVGEQNQPQHF.

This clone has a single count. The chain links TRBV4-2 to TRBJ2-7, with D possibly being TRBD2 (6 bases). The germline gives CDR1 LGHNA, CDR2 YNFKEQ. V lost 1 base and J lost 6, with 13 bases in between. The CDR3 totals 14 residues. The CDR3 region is CASSQVGGDGEQYF. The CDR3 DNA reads TGTGCCAGCAGCCAAGTGGGGGGAGACGGCGAGCAGTACTTC.

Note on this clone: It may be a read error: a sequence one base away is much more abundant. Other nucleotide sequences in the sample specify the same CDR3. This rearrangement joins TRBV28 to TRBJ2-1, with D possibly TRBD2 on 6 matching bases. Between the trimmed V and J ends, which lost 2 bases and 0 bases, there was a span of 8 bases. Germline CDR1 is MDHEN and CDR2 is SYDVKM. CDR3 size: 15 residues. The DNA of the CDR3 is TGTGCCAGCAGTTTAGACGGGAGCTCCTACAATGAGCAGTTCTTC. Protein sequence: CASSLDGSSYNEQFF.

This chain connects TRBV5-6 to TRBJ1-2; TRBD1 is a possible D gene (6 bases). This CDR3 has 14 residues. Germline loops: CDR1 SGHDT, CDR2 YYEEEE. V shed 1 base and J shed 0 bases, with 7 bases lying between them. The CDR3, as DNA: TGTGCCAGCAGCTTGCAGGGGACTAACTATGGCTACACCTTC. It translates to CASSLQGTNYGYTF.

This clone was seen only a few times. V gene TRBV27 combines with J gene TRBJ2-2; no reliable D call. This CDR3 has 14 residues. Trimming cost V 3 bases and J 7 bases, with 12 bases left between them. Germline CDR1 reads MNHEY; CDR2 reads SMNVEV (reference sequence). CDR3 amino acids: CASSFSWRNGELFF. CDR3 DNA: TGTGCCAGCAGTTTTTCATGGCGCAACGGGGAGCTGTTTTTT.

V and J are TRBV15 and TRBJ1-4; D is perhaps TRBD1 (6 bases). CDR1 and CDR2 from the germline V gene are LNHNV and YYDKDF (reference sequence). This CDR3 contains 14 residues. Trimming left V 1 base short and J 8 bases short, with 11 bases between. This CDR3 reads CATSRGGAGEKLFF. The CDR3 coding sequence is TGTGCCACCAGCAGAGGGGGGGCTGGAGAAAAACTGTTTTTT.

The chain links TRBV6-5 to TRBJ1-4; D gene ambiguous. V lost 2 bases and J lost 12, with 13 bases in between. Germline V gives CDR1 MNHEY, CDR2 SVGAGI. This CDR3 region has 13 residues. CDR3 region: CASSYLDRGELFF. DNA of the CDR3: TGTGCCAGCAGTTACCTGGATCGGGGAGAACTGTTTTTT.

The CDR3 region is CASSPTHWGDGLFEQYF. DNA of the CDR3: TGTGCCAGCTCACCCACCCATTGGGGGGATGGATTGTTCGAGCAGTACTTC. J is TRBJ2-7 and V is TRBV18, with D possibly matching TRBD2 (6 bases). Trimming pared 3 bases from V and 6 bases from J, leaving 24 bases between. The CDR3 has 17 residues. Germline CDR1 and CDR2: KGHSH and LQKENI.

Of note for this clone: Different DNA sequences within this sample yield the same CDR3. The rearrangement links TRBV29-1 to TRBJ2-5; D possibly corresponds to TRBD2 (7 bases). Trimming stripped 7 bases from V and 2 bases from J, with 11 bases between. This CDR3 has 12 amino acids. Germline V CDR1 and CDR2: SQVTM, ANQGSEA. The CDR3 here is CSARGGQETQYF. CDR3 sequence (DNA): TGCAGCGCGAGGGGGGGGCAAGAGACCCAGTACTTC.

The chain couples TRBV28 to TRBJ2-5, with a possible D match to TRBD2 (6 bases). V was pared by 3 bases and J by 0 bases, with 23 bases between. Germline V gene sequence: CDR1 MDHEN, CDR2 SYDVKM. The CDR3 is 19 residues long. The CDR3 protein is CASSFRHSLWGGDQETQYF. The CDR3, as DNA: TGTGCCAGCAGTTTCCGCCACTCCCTCTGGGGCGGGGACCAAGAGACCCAGTACTTC.

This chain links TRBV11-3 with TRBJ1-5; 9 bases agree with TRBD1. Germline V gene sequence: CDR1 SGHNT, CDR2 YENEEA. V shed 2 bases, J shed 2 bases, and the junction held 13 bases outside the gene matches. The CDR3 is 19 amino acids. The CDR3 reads CASSLYWGDRVLGNQPQHF. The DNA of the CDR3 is TGTGCCAGCAGCTTATATTGGGGGGACAGGGTCTTGGGCAATCAGCCCCAGCATTTT.

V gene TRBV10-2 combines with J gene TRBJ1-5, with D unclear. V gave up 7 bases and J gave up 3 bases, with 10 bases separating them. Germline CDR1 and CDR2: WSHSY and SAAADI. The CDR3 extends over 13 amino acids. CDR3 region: CASKSGDNQPQHF. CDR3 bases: TGCGCCAGCAAGAGCGGGGACAATCAGCCCCAGCATTTT.

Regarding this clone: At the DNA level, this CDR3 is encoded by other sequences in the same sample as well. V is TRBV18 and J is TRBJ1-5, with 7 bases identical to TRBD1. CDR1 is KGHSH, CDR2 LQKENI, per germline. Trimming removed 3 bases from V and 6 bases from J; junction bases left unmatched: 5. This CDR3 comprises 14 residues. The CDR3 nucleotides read TGTGCCAGCTCACCCCCAGGGGGAGGTCAGCCCCAGCATTTT. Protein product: CASSPPGGGQPQHF.

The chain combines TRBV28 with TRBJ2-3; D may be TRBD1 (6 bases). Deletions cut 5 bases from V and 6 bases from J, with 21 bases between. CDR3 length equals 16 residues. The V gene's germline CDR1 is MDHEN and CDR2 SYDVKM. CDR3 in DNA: TGTGCCAGCAGTCTCGGACAGCCGACTATAGAGGATACGCAGTATTTT. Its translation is CASSLGQPTIEDTQYF.